The 8 T cell receptor beta chains in this list originate from one sample, sequenced in a study of cytomegalovirus exposure and HLA in healthy donors. PCR involved 60 Vbeta and 13 Jbeta primers. Clones were read by immunoSEQ multiplex PCR, and TCRdb kept only the in-frame ones, dropping some. The sample lists just over 150,000 clones, approximately 84% occurring once. Sequenced: PBMCs. These receptors all come from a man between 18 and 35 years old in good health and CMV-seropositive.

The chain has TRBV10-3 and TRBJ1-5, with D hard to call. Germline V lookup: CDR1 ENHRY, CDR2 SYGVKD. The CDR3 extends over 13 amino acids. V lost 9 bases, J lost 8 bases, and 17 bases lay in between. CDR3 residues: CAMHWSPEEPQHF. The CDR3 region has the DNA TGTGCCATGCACTGGAGTCCCGAGGAGCCCCAGCATTTT.

V gene TRBV7-2 combines with J gene TRBJ1-2, with TRBD1 matching 10 bases. Per the germline V gene, CDR1 is SGHTA and CDR2 is FQGNSA. V shed 6 bases and J 2 bases; nucleotides not matched to a gene: 3. This CDR3 spans 14 amino acids. The CDR3 DNA follows: TGTGCCAGCAGACGGGACAGGGGAAACTATGGCTACACCTTC. Its protein product is CASRRDRGNYGYTF. The full variable domain, with the rest looked up from reference TRBV7-2 and TRBJ1-2, is GAGVSQSPSNKVTEKGKDVELRCDPISGHTALYWYRQSLGQGLEFLIYFQGNSAPDKSGLPSDRFSAERTGGSVSTLTIQRTQQEDSAVYLCASRRDRGNYGYTFGSGTRLTVV.

The CDR3 protein is CASSRSTGTRQETQYF. CDR3 bases: TGTGCCAGCAGCAGAAGCACCGGGACACGGCAAGAGACCCAGTACTTC. The rearrangement links TRBV7-9 to TRBJ2-5, with D possibly matching TRBD1 (6 bases). The CDR3 loop spans 16 amino acids. Trimming took off 5 bases at V and 2 bases at J, with 18 bases between the two ends. Looked up from germline, CDR1 is SEHNR and CDR2 is FQNEAQ (reference sequence).

CDR3 residues: CASKDPRVSNQPQHF. The CDR3 region has the DNA TGTGCCAGCAAGGATCCGAGGGTAAGCAATCAGCCCCAGCATTTT. The chain has TRBV2 and TRBJ1-5; D unclear. Germline-derived CDR1 and CDR2 are SNHLY and FYNNEI. The CDR3 extends over 15 amino acids. The V gene lost 7 bases and the J gene lost 1 base, with 14 bases spanning the gap.

J is TRBJ2-5 and V is TRBV10-2; 9 nucleotides agree with TRBD2. J gave up 1 base and V 3 bases, and 3 bases lay outside the gene matches. The CDR3 sequence is 15 residues long. Germline-derived CDR1 and CDR2 are WSHSY and SAAADI. The CDR3: CASSDGSGGQETQYF. For the CDR3, the DNA is TGCGCCAGCAGTGATGGTAGCGGGGGCCAAGAGACCCAGTACTTC.

The J gene is TRBJ2-7, the V gene TRBV27; 11 bases match TRBD1. CDR1 and CDR2 (germline): MNHEY, SMNVEV (reference sequence). With V trimmed by 5 bases and J by 7 bases, 7 bases remained unmatched. This CDR3 comprises 14 residues. As DNA, the CDR3 is TGTGCCAGCAGTCCGGGACAGGGGGTTGGAGAGCAGTACTTC. Translating gives CASSPGQGVGEQYF.

V and J are TRBV15 and TRBJ1-6; maybe TRBD1 (5 bases). V gave up 3 bases and J gave up 5 bases, with 8 bases separating them. Looked up from germline, CDR1 is LNHNV and CDR2 is YYDKDF (reference sequence). The CDR3 runs 14 residues. The CDR3 sequence: CATSSKGNNSPLHF. DNA of the CDR3: TGTGCCACCAGCAGTAAGGGGAATAATTCACCCCTCCACTTT.

About this clone itself: Because the CDR3 is missing its conserved closing phenylalanine or tryptophan, this is likely a read error. This chain connects TRBV7-9 to TRBJ1-5; maybe TRBD1 (5 bases). The CDR3 length is 15 residues. Per the germline V gene, CDR1 is SEHNR and CDR2 is FQNEAQ (reference sequence). Deletions cut 8 bases from V and 2 bases from J, with 16 bases between. The DNA of the CDR3 is TGTGCCAGCGCCCAGGCGGGGGTTGGCAATCAGCCCCAGCATCTT. It encodes CASAQAGVGNQPQHL.